A single sample is the source of the 25 T cell receptor beta chains below, sequenced in a study of T cell responses to AZD1222 COVID-19 vaccine. Only in-frame clones appear in the TCRdb table, and some are missing; sequencing was by immunoSEQ multiplex PCR. The data show around 220,000 clones, 90% to 95% seen once. The input for sequencing was peripheral blood, taken 28 days after the second dose of the MenACWY control vaccine. Every receptor here comes from an adult who received the MenACWY meningococcal vaccine as a control.

The genes are TRBV11-3 and TRBJ2-7; D is ambiguous. Trimming shortened V by 5 bases and J by 2 bases, and 10 bases separated the two germline ends. The CDR3 extends over 13 amino acids. Germline CDR1 reads SGHNT; CDR2 reads YENEEA. CDR3 region: CASSRTPAYEQYF. The DNA of the CDR3 is TGTGCCAGCAGCCGTACGCCTGCCTACGAGCAGTACTTC.

The V call is TRBV9, the J call TRBJ2-2; 7 bases match TRBD1. This CDR3 comprises 14 residues. In germline, CDR1 is SGDLS, CDR2 YYNGEE. V shed 4 bases, J shed 4 bases, and the junction held 4 bases outside the gene matches. CDR3 in amino acids: CASSPRDSTGELFF. In DNA, the CDR3 is TGTGCCAGCAGCCCCAGGGACAGCACCGGGGAGCTGTTTTTT.

The chain joins TRBV5-4 to TRBJ2-3, with TRBD2 matching 7 bases. The germline CDR1 and CDR2 sequences are SGHNT and YYREEE (reference sequence). There are 18 residues in the CDR3. Losses at the gene ends were 2 bases for V and 0 bases for J; bases not matched to a gene: 12. CDR3 DNA sequence: TGTGCCAGCAGCTTCACCTCGGTCCTAGCGGCTAGCACAGATACGCAGTATTTT. Its translation is CASSFTSVLAASTDTQYF.

This chain links TRBV6-5 with TRBJ1-1, with D maybe TRBD1 (5 bases). V was trimmed by 2 bases and J by 8 bases, leaving 9 bases between them. Germline assignment: CDR1 MNHEY and CDR2 SVGAGI. The CDR3 runs to 12 residues. CDR3 sequence: CASSYDAGEAFF. The CDR3 bases are TGTGCCAGCAGTTACGACGCAGGGGAAGCTTTCTTT.

In this sample, this clone turned up once. V is TRBV7-3 and J is TRBJ1-1; D not resolved. Germline V lookup: CDR1 SGHTA, CDR2 FQGTGA. This CDR3 comprises 14 residues. Trimming stripped 5 bases from V and 7 bases from J, with 17 bases between. CDR3 loop: CASSADSGRLEAFF. CDR3 sequence (DNA): TGTGCCAGCAGCGCAGATAGTGGCAGGCTTGAAGCTTTCTTT. Full variable domain (remainder filled in from reference TRBV7-3 and TRBJ1-1): GAGVSQTPSNKVTEKGKYVELRCDPISGHTALYWYRQSLGQGPEFLIYFQGTGAADDSGLPNDRFFAVRPEGSVSTLKIQRTERGDSAVYLCASSADSGRLEAFFGQGTRLTVV.

This chain joins TRBV5-1 and TRBJ1-5; D remains ambiguous. This CDR3 spans 14 amino acids. Trimming left V 4 bases short and J 3 bases short, with 11 bases between. From germline, CDR1 is SGHRS and CDR2 YFSETQ. DNA for the CDR3: TGCGCCAGCAGCCCGGACGGGGACAATCAGCCCCAGCATTTT. It specifies CASSPDGDNQPQHF.

The rearrangement uses TRBV19 and TRBJ1-6, with 7 bases identical to TRBD1. The V gene end was trimmed by 10 bases and the J gene end by 0 bases; junction bases not matched to a gene: 6. The CDR3 is made up of 15 amino acids. Germline CDR1 LNHDA, CDR2 SQIVND (reference sequence). The CDR3 region is CATQGPSSYNSPLHF. CDR3 nucleotide sequence: TGTGCCACACAGGGGCCCAGCTCCTATAATTCACCCCTCCACTTT.

The gene calls are TRBV4-2 and TRBJ1-3, with D uncertain. Germline V lookup: CDR1 LGHNA, CDR2 YNFKEQ. The CDR3 totals 18 residues. V gave up 5 bases and J gave up 1 base, with 21 bases separating them. CDR3 DNA: TGTGCCAGCAGCAGGCCCCCGGGCCCAAGTAGGTCTGGAAACACCATATATTTT. Its protein is CASSRPPGPSRSGNTIYF.

The chain links TRBV3-1 (or the pseudogene TRBV3-2) to TRBJ2-1, with no clear D. Germline CDR1 reads LGHDT; CDR2 reads YNNKEL (reference sequence). The CDR3 consists of 13 residues. The V gene lost 7 bases and the J gene lost 7 bases, with 14 bases spanning the gap. The CDR3, as DNA: TGTGCCAGCATGGGGAAGGGTAGGAATGAGCAGTTCTTC. Amino acid sequence: CASMGKGRNEQFF.

This chain links TRBV5-1 with TRBJ1-1; 10 bases fit TRBD1. Germline CDR1 is SGHRS and CDR2 is YFSETQ. The CDR3 extends over 14 amino acids. Germline trimming cut 4 bases from V and 14 bases from J; bases unmatched to any gene: 14. DNA of the CDR3: TGCGCCAGCAGCACAGGGGACAGGGGACGCCCGGAGTTCTTT. It encodes CASSTGDRGRPEFF.

J is TRBJ1-5 and V is TRBV10-1, with 7 bases identical to TRBD1. The trim removed 6 bases at V and 2 bases at J, leaving 1 base unmatched. Germline lookup yields CDR1 WNHNN and CDR2 SYGVQD (reference sequence). There are 13 residues in the CDR3. CDR3: CASRGTGNQPQHF. In DNA form, the CDR3 reads TGCGCCAGCAGGGGGACAGGCAATCAGCCCCAGCATTTT.

V is TRBV19 and J is TRBJ2-2, with D possibly matching TRBD2 (5 bases). Deletions cut 6 bases from V and 7 bases from J, with 9 bases between. Germline CDR1 is LNHDA and CDR2 is SQIVND (reference sequence). The CDR3 runs to 12 residues. The CDR3 coding sequence is TGTGCCAGTAGCCGAACTAGCGGGGAGCTGTTTTTT. Amino acid sequence: CASSRTSGELFF.

The chain couples TRBV3-1 (or the pseudogene TRBV3-2) to TRBJ2-1; perhaps TRBD2 as D (6 bases). V lost 1 base to trimming and J lost 4 bases, with 17 bases between them. CDR1 and CDR2 (germline): LGHDT, YNNKEL (reference sequence). This CDR3 is built from 17 residues. The CDR3 sequence: CASSQGRGALNYNEQFF. Here the CDR3 DNA reads TGTGCCAGCAGCCAAGGACGCGGGGCGCTTAATTACAATGAGCAGTTCTTC.

The chain couples TRBV5-4 to TRBJ2-7, with TRBD2 as a possible D gene (6 bases). CDR3 length equals 16 residues. Trimming cost V 0 bases and J 0 bases, with 13 bases left between them. Germline loops: CDR1 SGHNT, CDR2 YYREEE (reference sequence). The CDR3 here is CASSLGAGSSSYEQYF. The CDR3, as DNA: TGTGCCAGCAGCTTGGGGGCCGGGAGTAGCTCCTACGAGCAGTACTTC.

This rearrangement joins TRBV11-2 to TRBJ1-3; D is uncertain. CDR3 length: 14 amino acids. Germline V gene data show CDR1 as SGHAT and CDR2 as FQNNGV. The V and J ends lost 2 bases and 1 base respectively, with 6 bases between them. CDR3 nucleotide sequence: TGTGCCAGCAGCTTATACAATTCTGGAAACACCATATATTTT. Its translation is CASSLYNSGNTIYF.

This clone came up a few times. The chain employs TRBV5-4 and TRBJ2-1, with 8 bases lining up with TRBD2. Unmatched junction bases numbered 2, after V lost 0 bases and J lost 9 bases. CDR3 size: 13 residues. The V gene's germline CDR1 is SGHNT and CDR2 YYREEE (reference sequence). The CDR3 DNA reads as TGTGCCAGCAGCTTGGAGAGCGGGGGTGAGCAGTTCTTC. Protein: CASSLESGGEQFF.

The chain combines TRBV6-6 with TRBJ1-1; D may be TRBD1 (5 bases). Trimming shortened V by 2 bases and J by 1 base, and 8 bases separated the two germline ends. Germline CDR1 MNHNY, CDR2 SVGAGI (reference sequence). The length of the CDR3 is 14 residues. As DNA, the CDR3 is TGTGCCAGCAGTTACATCGGGGGGAACACTGAAGCTTTCTTT. Encoded protein: CASSYIGGNTEAFF.

The rearrangement joins TRBV28 to TRBJ1-3, with D unresolved. The length of the CDR3 is 14 residues. V was clipped by 2 bases and J by 1 base, with 6 bases between them. In germline, CDR1 is MDHEN, CDR2 SYDVKM. The CDR3 DNA reads as TGTGCCAGCAGTTTACAGGTATCTGGAAACACCATATATTTT. Protein product: CASSLQVSGNTIYF.

The rearrangement uses TRBV27 and TRBJ1-5; no clear D. Trimming removed 3 bases at V and 3 bases at J, with 6 bases between. Germline V CDR1 and CDR2: MNHEY, SMNVEV (reference sequence). The length of the CDR3 is 13 residues. CDR3 nucleotide sequence: TGTGCCAGCAGTTTCCAGACCAATCAGCCCCAGCATTTT. Its protein product is CASSFQTNQPQHF.

The chain recombines TRBV24-1 with TRBJ1-6; D might be TRBD1 (6 bases). CDR3 length: 14 residues. CDR1 is KGHDR, CDR2 SFDVKD, per germline. Trimming left V 5 bases short and J 9 bases short, with 13 bases between. Here the CDR3 DNA reads TGTGCCACCAGTGCCAGGGGTAGCGCTTCACCCCTCCACTTT. This sequence encodes CATSARGSASPLHF.

The chain joins TRBV12-3 or TRBV12-4 to TRBJ1-6; D is ambiguous. V lost 3 bases and J 8 bases, leaving 8 bases between the germline ends. There are 13 residues in the CDR3. The CDR3 reads CASSFNADSPLHF. In DNA form, the CDR3 reads TGTGCCAGCAGTTTTAACGCCGATTCACCCCTCCACTTT.

The chain uses TRBV6-5 and TRBJ1-5; TRBD1 agrees at 9 bases. The CDR3 length is 14 residues. Unmatched junction bases numbered 7, after V lost 6 bases and J lost 7 bases. CDR1 MNHEY and CDR2 SVGAGI come from the germline V gene. Written as DNA, the CDR3 is TGTGCCAGCAGCCCCGGGACAGGGTTCCAGCCCCAGCATTTT. It yields the protein CASSPGTGFQPQHF.

The CDR3 DNA reads TGTGCCAGCAGCTTATATGGGGGGCCGGGCACTGAAGCTTTCTTT. This gives the protein CASSLYGGPGTEAFF. V and J are TRBV7-3 and TRBJ1-1; D perhaps matches TRBD1 (6 bases). This CDR3 is built from 15 residues. CDR1 and CDR2 (germline): SGHTA, FQGTGA. V was pared by 2 bases and J by 4 bases, with 14 bases between.

The J gene is TRBJ2-1, the V gene TRBV4-2; no clear D gene. V lost 0 bases to trimming and J lost 4 bases, with 7 bases between them. Germline assignment: CDR1 LGHNA and CDR2 YNFKEQ. The CDR3 is 14 amino acids. CDR3 amino acids: CASSQEKGYNEQFF. CDR3 nucleotides: TGTGCCAGCAGCCAAGAAAAGGGTTACAATGAGCAGTTCTTC.

This clone was observed a single time. The V gene is TRBV7-3, the J gene TRBJ2-3; the D is unclear. Between the trimmed V and J ends, which lost 6 bases and 0 bases, there was a span of 7 bases. CDR1 and CDR2 (germline): SGHTA, FQGTGA. The CDR3 is made up of 13 amino acids. CDR3 loop: CASSRGSTDTQYF. CDR3 sequence (DNA): TGTGCCAGCAGTCGAGGTAGCACAGATACGCAGTATTTT.